This T cell receptor beta chain stems from a study of shared clonotypes between healthy human individuals. The overall study: CD8 memory received one plate per donor, CD8 naive two, CD4 memory three and CD4 naive three.

This table comes from immunoSEQ multiplex PCR, and its TCRdb copy is limited to in-frame clones, with some not included. Here the sample spans 2,100,000 or so clones, around 95% being singletons. Between the trimmed V and J ends, which lost 6 bases and 4 bases, there was a span of 15 bases. The CDR3 is made up of 14 amino acids. CDR1 is KGHSH and CDR2 is LQKENI in the germline V gene. Material for sequencing was naive CD4+ T cells sorted from blood. Indicated subset: CD45RA+ positively selected. J is TRBJ1-1 and V is TRBV18; no firm D call. The clonotype was recovered from a man between 18 and 29 years old in good health. CDR3 in DNA: TGTGCCAGCTCTCCGGGTCTTGAGGGCACTGAAGCTTTCTTT. Translation gives CASSPGLEGTEAFF.